Included here is one T cell receptor (beta chain) sequence, with context. Many counts were recorded for this clonotype. Its antigen is unknown. Base-call qualities are not available, and no considerably larger clone is one nucleotide away. RNA was isolated from bulk unsorted tissue, and RNA quality was assessed with a NanoDrop ND-1000 and an Agilent 2100. Donors were newly diagnosed lung cancer patients admitted for thoracic surgery in China between August and November 2014, without prior chemotherapy. The study excluded patients who had received radiotherapy or chemotherapy before or who had another cancer at the same time. Surgical tissue pieces of about 1-2.1 cm3 were preserved in RNAlater solution and stored at -80 °C until use. The protocol used for the library was multiplex PCR. Sequencing was performed on an Illumina HiSeq 2500. Following protocols modified from ARM-PCR, the researchers constructed TCRbeta libraries through three rounds of nested PCR with primers (Table S4). PCR products of 200-500 bp were gel-excised and purified with the QIAquick gel extraction kit before sequencing. The study's own analysis went as follows. Reads were cleaned with Trimmomatic, merged with FLASH into complete CDR3 sequences, and assigned to V(D)J germline segments with MiTCR. VDJtools was used to compute clonal diversity as the inverse Simpson's index. In-frame sequences without a premature stop codon were defined as productive reads. Clones were called with MiXCR by TCRdb after fastp trimmed the public reads at Q25, and only in-frame beta chains were retained. Rows merge per CDR3 protein into single entries with the most common DNA and genes. TCRdb's processing, not the study's, gives the V and J calls here. The sample contains 89,000 or so distinct CDR3 sequences, roughly 62% of them found a single time. 15% of the sample is taken by the ten largest.

The record originates from a study of tumor and adjacent non-tumor tissue in lung cancer (dated by TCRdb to 2017 to 2018). Notes on the research overall: By cancer type, the cohort comprised 12 adenocarcinoma patients, a couple of squamous cell carcinoma patients and 1 small cell lung cancer patient. Ages among the 15 or so patients ranged from about 31 to 85 years, there were approximately ten men and 5 women, and disease was at TNM stage I to III. A total of some 130,000,000 productive TCRbeta reads were generated by sequencing, corresponding to an average of about 4.17 million reads per sample. The study compared bulk TCRbeta repertoires from lung tumor tissue and matched distant non-tumor lung tissue of some 15 lung cancer patients. For each patient, one tumor sample and one normal lung sample were taken, giving thirty paired specimens that underwent TCRbeta CDR3 sequencing. Results and caveats for the whole study, not just this receptor: The top 100 clones made up a significantly larger cumulative share of the repertoire in normal lung than in tumor tissue. TCR diversity (inverse Simpson) was significantly higher in tumor than in normal lung tissue (around 450 vs 150, P = 0.0075, Mann-Whitney U test). Only approximately 16 patients were included in the cohort, and the need for larger samples and more detailed clinical data was noted by the authors. Neither the sequencing platform nor unique molecular identifiers are named or mentioned anywhere in the methods. Significantly higher TCR diversity was found in younger patients, and higher tumor TCR diversity was associated with shorter overall and disease-free survival. Peripheral blood was not sequenced, so blood TCRbeta repertoires in these lung cancer patients were not examined.

What was sequenced was lung tumor tissue. The origin of this receptor is a man aged 70 or older with non-small cell lung cancer.

The encoded CDR3 is CASSLDQGAGNEKLFF. The DNA sequence is given as TGCGCCAGCAGCTTGGACCAGGGGGCAGGGAATGAAAAACTGTTTTTT. Recombination linked TRBV5-1 to TRBJ1-4, with 8 junctional bases fitting TRBD1. The CDR3 starts with the cysteine, ends with the phenylalanine, and has 16 residues. The CDR3 DNA has 48 bases and is translated from base 1. Unmatched junction bases come to 6, with V trimmed by 0 bases and J by 5 bases. Per the germline V gene, SGHRS is the CDR1 and YFSETQ is the CDR2.